This TCR beta chain came from a study of CD8+CD57+ T cells in acquired aplastic anemia. General study points: Sharing between patients and controls was observed for twenty-nine CD8+ CDR3 sequences.

Profiles of TCR beta VDJ and CDR3 were generated from a genomic DNA template. One entry per CDR3 protein results from TCRdb running MiXCR on the reads. The sample yields around 120,000 distinct CDR3 sequences, approximately 40% seen once. Germline V gives CDR1 SNHLY, CDR2 FYNNEI. There are 14 residues in the CDR3. The V and J ends lost 4 bases and 4 bases respectively, with 13 bases between them. There are many counts of this clonotype. Antigen specificity is unknown. An expansion of CD8+CD57+ cells by flow cytometry had been shown in patients chosen for sequencing. Each patient gave a blood sample that was collected before any therapy had been received.

The V call is TRBV2, the J call TRBJ2-5; D remains unclear. This sequence was found in a human donor with aplastic anemia. Sequenced material: sorted CD4+, CD8+, or CD8+CD57+ T cells (not recorded which) from PBMCs. In DNA form, the CDR3 reads TGTGCCAGCAGTGCCCGTAGGAGTTTAGAGACCCAGTACTTC. Translated, it gives CASSARRSLETQYF.